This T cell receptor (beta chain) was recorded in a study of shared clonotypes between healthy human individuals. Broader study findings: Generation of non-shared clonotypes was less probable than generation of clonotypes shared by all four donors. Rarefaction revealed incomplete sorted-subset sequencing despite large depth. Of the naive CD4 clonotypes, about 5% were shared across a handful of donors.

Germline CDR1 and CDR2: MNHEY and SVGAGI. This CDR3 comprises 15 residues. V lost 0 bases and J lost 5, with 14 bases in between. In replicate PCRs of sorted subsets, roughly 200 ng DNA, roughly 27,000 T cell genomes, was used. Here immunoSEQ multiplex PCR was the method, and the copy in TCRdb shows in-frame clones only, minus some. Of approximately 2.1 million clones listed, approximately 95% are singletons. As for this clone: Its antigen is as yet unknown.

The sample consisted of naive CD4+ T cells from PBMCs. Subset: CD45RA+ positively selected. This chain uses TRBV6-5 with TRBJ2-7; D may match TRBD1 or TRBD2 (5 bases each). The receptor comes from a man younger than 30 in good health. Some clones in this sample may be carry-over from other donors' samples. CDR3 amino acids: CASSYSSGGVHEQYF. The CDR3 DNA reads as TGTGCCAGCAGTTACTCGAGTGGGGGAGTCCACGAGCAGTACTTC.